This T cell receptor beta chain came from a study of identical twins. Unique molecular identifiers were in the cDNA, with template-switch universal primer binding. Each CDR3 protein is one row after TCRdb ran MiXCR on the 5' RACE reads. Of 280,000 or so distinct CDR3 sequences in the sample, approximately 8.5% are singletons; the top ten hold less than 2.5%. This clonotype was seen only a few times. The same data also contributed to another study, on yellow fever vaccine responses in identical twins.

The receptor was derived from a woman between 18 and 30 years old in good health. The sequenced sample was memory (CD45RO+) T cells sorted from blood.

CDR3 sequence reads: CASSITSGSQETQYF. The CDR3 DNA follows: TGTGCCAGCAGTATCACTAGCGGGTCCCAAGAGACCCAGTACTTC. The V gene is TRBV6-2 or TRBV6-3, the J gene TRBJ2-5; 9 bases agree with TRBD2. Germline trimming cut 5 bases from V and 1 base from J; bases unmatched to any gene: 5. The CDR3 loop spans 15 amino acids. The V gene's germline CDR1 is MNHEY and CDR2 SVGEGT.